One sample yielded the 20 T cell receptor beta chains listed below, sequenced in a study of response to subunit inactivated influenza vaccine. Via MiXCR, TCRdb re-called the RT-PCR reads, giving one row per CDR3 protein. The top ten clones hold roughly a tenth of a sample with 650,000 to 800,000 distinct CDR3 sequences, about 18% of them seen once. This material consisted of PBMCs from blood, taken 5 to 6 days after vaccination. The receptors shown here come from a man aged 45-65 years who received an inactivated influenza vaccine.

This clonotype was detected a few times. The chain uses TRBV6-1 and TRBJ1-4; D perhaps matches TRBD1 (5 bases). The CDR3 covers 14 residues. Germline values: CDR1 MNHNS, CDR2 SASEGT. V lost 6 bases to trimming and J lost 4 bases, with 12 bases between them. The CDR3 sequence: CASSLGGVNEKLFF. CDR3 sequence (DNA): TGTGCCAGCAGCCTCGGAGGGGTTAATGAAAAACTGTTTTTT.

The genes are TRBV29-1 and TRBJ2-3, with 11 bases fitting TRBD2. CDR1 and CDR2 from the germline V gene are SQVTM and ANQGSEA. The ends lost 7 bases at V and 3 bases at J; junction bases unmatched: 6. The CDR3 runs 14 residues. Here the CDR3 DNA reads TGCAGCGCCGAGACTAGCGGGATGACAGATACGCAGTATTTT. This encodes CSAETSGMTDTQYF.

The chain couples TRBV5-1 to TRBJ2-1, with D possibly matching TRBD2 (7 bases). V was shortened by 0 bases and J by 8 bases, with 18 bases between the two germline ends. The CDR3 covers 16 residues. Germline assignment: CDR1 SGHRS and CDR2 YFSETQ. CDR3: CASSLEWGSGGDEQFF. The CDR3 DNA follows: TGCGCCAGCAGCTTGGAATGGGGTTCGGGGGGCGATGAGCAGTTCTTC. The entire variable domain, with the rest obtained from reference TRBV5-1 and TRBJ2-1, is as follows: KAGVTQTPRYLIKTRGQQVTLSCSPISGHRSVSWYQQTPGQGLQFLFEYFSETQRNKGNFPGRFSGRQFSNSRSEMNVSTLELGDSALYLCASSLEWGSGGDEQFFGPGTRLTVL.

This rearrangement joins TRBV20-1 to TRBJ1-2; weak D call: TRBD1 (6 bases). The ends were cut back, 0 bases at V and 4 bases at J, with 15 bases in the middle. The germline CDR1 and CDR2 sequences are DFQATT and SNEGSKA (reference sequence). The CDR3 runs 15 residues. CDR3 protein: CSARDAQGPGYGYTF. The CDR3 region has the DNA TGCAGTGCTAGAGATGCGCAGGGGCCGGGCTATGGCTACACCTTC.

The sample holds many counts of this clonotype. The V call is TRBV29-1, the J call TRBJ2-3; 11 nucleotides agree with TRBD2. Germline V gene data show CDR1 as SQVTM and CDR2 as ANQGSEA. The CDR3 totals 15 residues. V lost 6 bases, J lost 6 bases, and 11 bases stayed unmatched. CDR3 DNA: TGCAGCGTCATCCCGGGACTAGCGGCAGCGGATACGCAGTATTTT. It is translated as CSVIPGLAAADTQYF.

This clonotype was seen ten or more times. This chain joins TRBV4-3 and TRBJ2-1; D possibly corresponds to TRBD1 (6 bases). The germline gives CDR1 LGHNA, CDR2 YSLEER. V lost 0 bases and J 8 bases, leaving 14 bases between the germline ends. The CDR3 is made up of 15 amino acids. This CDR3 reads CASSQDRVGGHEQFF. The DNA for the CDR3 is TGCGCCAGCAGCCAAGATAGGGTAGGGGGTCATGAGCAGTTCTTC.

V and J are TRBV15 and TRBJ2-7; the D gene could be TRBD1 or TRBD2 (5 bases each). This CDR3 spans 14 amino acids. CDR1 is LNHNV, CDR2 YYDKDF, per germline (reference sequence). V was clipped by 3 bases and J by 1 base, with 10 bases between them. The DNA for the CDR3 is TGTGCCACCAGCAGCCGGGACGGTTCCTACGAGCAGTACTTC. Protein product: CATSSRDGSYEQYF.

This clonotype was seen repeatedly, ten times or more. V and J are TRBV5-1 and TRBJ1-2; tentative D call: TRBD1 (6 bases). The CDR3 covers 16 residues. V dropped 0 bases and J dropped 3 bases, with 15 bases sitting between them. The V gene's germline CDR1 is SGHRS and CDR2 YFSETQ. Here the CDR3 DNA reads TGCGCCAGCAGCTTGGAGGGCAGGGGTAACGACTATGGCTACACCTTC. This translates into CASSLEGRGNDYGYTF.

The chain couples TRBV4-2 to TRBJ2-7; 7 bases line up with TRBD1. The germline V gene encodes CDR1 LGHNA and CDR2 YNFKEQ. The CDR3 is 15 residues long. V was clipped by 4 bases and J by 3 bases; unmatched bases: 9. Written as DNA, the CDR3 is TGTGCCAGCAGCCGAGAATGGCAGGGGGACTACGAGCAGTACTTC. Its translation: CASSREWQGDYEQYF.

This clonotype was seen a few times. The chain combines TRBV20-1 with TRBJ1-1; no firm D call. Trimming pared 1 base from V and 0 bases from J, leaving 9 bases between. Germline assignment: CDR1 DFQATT and CDR2 SNEGSKA (reference sequence). This CDR3 contains 14 residues. The CDR3 nucleotides are TGCAGTGCTAGAGGACATCACATGAACACTGAAGCTTTCTTT. Its translation: CSARGHHMNTEAFF.

There are a few counts of this clonotype. The V and J genes are TRBV29-1 and TRBJ1-1; tentative D call: TRBD1 (5 bases). The V and J ends lost 3 bases and 8 bases respectively, with 7 bases between them. CDR1 and CDR2 from the germline V gene are SQVTM and ANQGSEA. The CDR3 totals 10 residues. CDR3 region: CSVEGPEAFF. The CDR3 DNA reads as TGCAGCGTTGAGGGGCCCGAAGCTTTCTTT.

The J gene is TRBJ2-3, the V gene TRBV19; D is ambiguous. V was clipped by 7 bases and J by 1 base, with 9 bases between them. This CDR3 contains 13 residues. CDR1 is LNHDA, CDR2 SQIVND, per germline (reference sequence). The CDR3 DNA sequence: TGTGCCAGTAAGGAGTGGGGCACAGATACGCAGTATTTT. Translation gives CASKEWGTDTQYF.

This chain connects TRBV6-1 to TRBJ1-5; the D is unclear. The CDR3 spans 15 residues. V was shortened by 7 bases and J by 1 base, with 14 bases between the two germline ends. From germline, CDR1 is MNHNS and CDR2 SASEGT. CDR3 DNA sequence: TGTGCCAGCAATAACGGGCGGAGGAGCAATCAGCCCCAGCATTTT. Translated, it gives CASNNGRRSNQPQHF.

This clonotype was counted a few times. This sequence joins TRBV19 and TRBJ2-7; D unclear. V was cut by 6 bases and J by 2 bases, with 11 bases left in between. Germline V CDR1 and CDR2: LNHDA, SQIVND (reference sequence). The CDR3 runs 13 residues. The CDR3 loop reads CASSGPPTYEQYF. The DNA of the CDR3 is TGTGCCAGTAGCGGGCCTCCTACCTACGAGCAGTACTTC.

Details on this clonotype: Sequence at one end of the junction differs from germline and may be a read error. The rearrangement uses TRBV10-3 and TRBJ2-7; D perhaps matches TRBD1 (6 bases). This CDR3 spans 13 amino acids. CDR1 is ENHRY, CDR2 SYGVKD, per germline. The CDR3 here is CAISESYTGNGVF. CDR3 nucleotides: TGTGCCATCAGTGAGTCTTACACAGGGAACGGGGTCTTC.

CDR3 sequence reads: CASSHIGGTDNEQFF. The CDR3 coding sequence is TGCGCCAGCAGCCATATAGGGGGTACCGACAATGAGCAGTTCTTC. V and J are TRBV5-1 and TRBJ2-1, with a possible D match to TRBD1 (6 bases). V was pared by 4 bases and J by 5 bases, with 16 bases between. Germline V gene data show CDR1 as SGHRS and CDR2 as YFSETQ. The CDR3 loop spans 15 amino acids.

This clonotype has a handful of counts. The chain uses TRBV20-1 and TRBJ2-1; 7 bases line up with TRBD2. CDR1 DFQATT and CDR2 SNEGSKA come from the germline V gene (reference sequence). There are 12 residues in the CDR3. V dropped 3 bases and J dropped 7; count of bases not matched to a gene: 3. The CDR3 nucleotides are TGCAGTGCTAGCGGGAGGAGGAATGAGCAGTTCTTC. It is translated as CSASGRRNEQFF.

This clonotype was detected a few times. The genes are TRBV29-1 and TRBJ2-1; possible D gene TRBD1, 5 bases. Germline CDR1 reads SQVTM; CDR2 reads ANQGSEA. V shed 6 bases and J shed 7 bases, with 16 bases lying between them. CDR3 size: 13 residues. In DNA, the CDR3 is TGCAGCGTCTCTCGGTTGGGGCGGAATGAGCAGTTCTTC. Its translation: CSVSRLGRNEQFF.

The sample holds a few counts of this clonotype. This chain connects TRBV6-6 to TRBJ2-5; unclear D gene. CDR3 length: 13 amino acids. Germline V gives CDR1 MNHNY, CDR2 SVGAGI (reference sequence). The V gene lost 5 bases and the J gene lost 5 bases, with 12 bases spanning the gap. CDR3 amino acids: CASSPYIRETQYF. Here the CDR3 DNA reads TGTGCCAGCAGTCCCTACATAAGGGAGACCCAGTACTTC.

The chain employs TRBV6-1 and TRBJ2-7, with D unclear. V was shortened by 5 bases and J by 2 bases, with 13 bases between the two germline ends. From germline, CDR1 is MNHNS and CDR2 SASEGT. This CDR3 has 14 amino acids. CDR3 coding DNA: TGTGCCAGCAGTACCCAGGACGGAGCCTACGAGCAGTACTTC. It encodes CASSTQDGAYEQYF.